This TCR beta chain came from a study of T-cell reconstitution after alpha-beta-depleted transplantation in children. TCRbeta library construction was performed incorporating unique molecular identifiers. MiXCR, run by TCRdb on the PCR reads, gives a single entry per CDR3 protein. The data hold around 380,000 distinct CDR3 sequences, with around 9.9% observed a single time. This clonotype appeared a few times. There are 13 residues in the CDR3. In germline, CDR1 is MNHNS, CDR2 SASEGT. V was shortened by 7 bases and J by 3 bases, with 10 bases between the two germline ends. The clonotype originates from a human donor who donated a stem cell graft to a child with acute myeloid leukemia. The sequencing used PBMCs from the stem cell graft donor, collected from the stem cell graft. This sequence joins TRBV6-1 and TRBJ1-5; D remains ambiguous. The CDR3, as DNA: TGTGCCAGCACCCCCGATTTCAATCAGCCCCAGCATTTT. Translated, it gives CASTPDFNQPQHF.